A selection of T cell receptor beta chains follows, all from one sample in a study of T-cell memory formation after mild COVID-19. TCRdb recomputed calls from the 5' RACE reads with MiXCR, one row per CDR3 protein. The table has roughly 58,000 distinct CDR3 sequences, 9.5% seen once; the top ten hold about 1.2%. The sequenced material came from PBMCs or a T cell subset sorted from them (not recorded which). These TCRs come from a man in his late teens or twenties who had mild COVID-19 (a few samples of this study predate the infection). Cell type and time point are not known. The CDR3 runs from the conserved cysteine through the conserved F or W. A D gene is named only where the DNA matches it firmly. Only some rows state a clone size, as once, few, many or a class for expanded clones.

size: NA; V: TRBV6-5; J: TRBJ1-2; D: NA; CDR3: CASSYYPKGGYGYTF; DNA: TGTGCCAGCAGTTATTATCCCAAAGGGGGCTATGGCTACACCTTC
size: many; V: TRBV7-2; J: TRBJ2-3; D: TRBD1; CDR3: CATRGQFDTQYF; DNA: TGTGCCACTCGGGGACAGTTCGATACGCAGTATTTT
size: many; V: TRBV20-1; J: TRBJ2-7; D: NA; CDR3: CSAVPHRLEQYF; DNA: TGCAGTGCCGTACCCCACAGGCTCGAGCAGTACTTC
size: many; V: TRBV18; J: TRBJ2-3; D: NA; CDR3: CASSPPRYF; DNA: TGTGCCAGCTCACCACCGAGGTATTTT
size: few; V: TRBV10-3; J: TRBJ2-5; D: NA; CDR3: CAISEREQGWGTQYF; DNA: TGTGCCATCAGTGAGCGTGAACAGGGTTGGGGGACCCAGTACTTC
size: NA; V: TRBV3-1; J: TRBJ2-5; D: TRBD2; CDR3: CASSQWAGGLQETQYF; DNA: TGTGCCAGCAGCCAGTGGGCGGGGGGCCTCCAAGAGACCCAGTACTTC
size: few; V: TRBV12-3/TRBV12-4; J: TRBJ2-5; D: NA; CDR3: CASSLSRGFQYF; DNA: TGTGCCAGCAGTTTGTCCCGGGGATTCCAGTACTTC
size: NA; V: TRBV7-9; J: TRBJ2-7; D: NA; CDR3: CASSLYGGHEQYF; DNA: TGTGCCAGCAGCTTATATGGGGGGCACGAGCAGTACTTC
size: many; V: TRBV7-9; J: TRBJ2-1; D: NA; CDR3: CASSLRGAAEGEQFF; DNA: TGTGCCAGCAGCTTACGGGGGGCGGCAGAAGGGGAGCAGTTCTTC
size: NA; V: TRBV23-1; J: TRBJ1-1; D: NA; CDR3: CASSQLVSRNTEAFF; DNA: TGCGCCAGCAGTCAGCTGGTGTCTAGGAACACTGAAGCTTTCTTT
size: many; V: TRBV4-3; J: TRBJ2-5; D: NA; CDR3: CASSQPGGGETQYF; DNA: TGCGCCAGCAGCCAGCCCGGGGGTGGAGAGACCCAGTACTTC
size: NA; V: TRBV12-3/TRBV12-4; J: TRBJ2-2; D: TRBD1; CDR3: CASRLGQGRRELFF; DNA: TGTGCCAGCAGACTCGGACAGGGAAGGCGGGAGCTGTTTTTT
size: NA; V: TRBV7-9; J: TRBJ2-3; D: NA; CDR3: CASSLGELAQYF; DNA: TGTGCCAGCAGCTTAGGGGAGCTCGCGCAGTATTTT
size: NA; V: TRBV7-9; J: TRBJ1-6; D: NA; CDR3: CASSKSSYNSPLHF; DNA: TGTGCCAGCAGCAAGAGCTCCTATAATTCACCCCTCCACTTT
size: NA; V: TRBV20-1; J: TRBJ2-3; D: NA; CDR3: CSARVTETSTDTQYF; DNA: TGCAGTGCTAGAGTGACAGAAACTAGCACAGATACGCAGTATTTT
size: NA; V: TRBV6-5; J: TRBJ2-1; D: TRBD2; CDR3: CASSRPTRLAAGQNEQFF; DNA: TGTGCCAGCAGCCGTCCTACACGACTAGCGGCGGGGCAGAATGAGCAGTTCTTC
size: NA; V: TRBV29-1; J: TRBJ1-1; D: NA; CDR3: CSGGTSNTEAFF; DNA: TGCAGCGGTGGGACATCAAACACTGAAGCTTTCTTT
size: NA; V: TRBV28; J: TRBJ1-5; D: NA; CDR3: CASSSQGRGRNQPQHF; DNA: TGTGCCAGCAGTTCACAGGGTAGGGGACGCAATCAGCCCCAGCATTTT
size: NA; V: TRBV5-1; J: TRBJ1-4; D: TRBD1; CDR3: CASSLGNGQGEKLFF; DNA: TGCGCCAGCAGCTTGGGTAACGGACAGGGAGAAAAACTGTTTTTT
size: few; V: TRBV4-3; J: TRBJ2-6; D: NA; CDR3: CASSRDPGANVLTF; DNA: TGCGCCAGCAGCAGGGACCCCGGGGCCAACGTCCTGACTTTC
size: NA; V: TRBV11-3; J: TRBJ2-3; D: NA; CDR3: CASSRGSGRAQYF; DNA: TGTGCCAGCAGCAGGGGGAGCGGGCGCGCGCAGTATTTT
size: NA; V: TRBV5-1; J: TRBJ1-1; D: NA; CDR3: CASSLAWGAGMNTEAFF; DNA: TGCGCCAGCAGCTTGGCCTGGGGGGCGGGGATGAACACTGAAGCTTTCTTT
size: many; V: TRBV5-1; J: TRBJ2-1; D: NA; CDR3: CASSFPSANEQFF; DNA: TGCGCCAGCAGCTTCCCCTCGGCCAATGAGCAGTTCTTC
size: NA; V: TRBV6-2/TRBV6-3; J: TRBJ2-1; D: TRBD1; CDR3: CASSLTPGGHNEQFF; DNA: TGTGCCAGCAGCCTGACCCCAGGGGGACACAATGAGCAGTTCTTC
size: many; V: TRBV12-3/TRBV12-4; J: TRBJ2-2; D: TRBD1; CDR3: CASSPRQGNTGELFF; DNA: TGTGCCAGCAGCCCCAGACAGGGGAATACCGGGGAGCTGTTTTTT
size: NA; V: TRBV5-1; J: TRBJ2-3; D: NA; CDR3: CASSLVLGSDTQYF; DNA: TGCGCCAGCAGCTTGGTTTTGGGCTCAGATACGCAGTATTTT
size: NA; V: TRBV5-1; J: TRBJ2-2; D: NA; CDR3: CASTISEGGELFF; DNA: TGCGCCAGCACGATTTCTGAGGGCGGGGAGCTGTTTTTT
size: NA; V: TRBV4-3; J: TRBJ1-2; D: TRBD1; CDR3: CASSHVGQGANYGYTF; DNA: TGCGCCAGCAGCCACGTAGGACAGGGGGCGAACTATGGCTACACCTTC
size: NA; V: TRBV7-9; J: TRBJ1-1; D: NA; CDR3: CASSLALGGLTEAFF; DNA: TGTGCCAGCAGCTTAGCGTTGGGGGGCCTCACTGAAGCTTTCTTT
size: NA; V: TRBV4-2; J: TRBJ2-1; D: TRBD1; CDR3: CASSQVARGTRSSYNEQFF; DNA: TGTGCCAGCAGCCAAGTTGCCAGGGGGACACGGTCGTCCTACAATGAGCAGTTCTTC
size: NA; V: TRBV7-6; J: TRBJ2-2; D: NA; CDR3: CASSGPDHNTGELFF; DNA: TGTGCCAGCAGCGGGCCGGACCATAACACCGGGGAGCTGTTTTTT
size: many; V: TRBV12-3/TRBV12-4; J: TRBJ2-3; D: TRBD1; CDR3: CASKVQGGDTQYF; DNA: TGTGCCAGCAAGGTACAGGGGGGAGATACGCAGTATTTT
size: NA; V: TRBV6-2/TRBV6-3; J: TRBJ2-1; D: NA; CDR3: CASSQQVTGQFF; DNA: TGTGCCAGCTCTCAGCAGGTGACGGGGCAGTTCTTC
size: once; V: TRBV4-3; J: TRBJ1-2; D: TRBD1; CDR3: CASSQRTGSGYTF; DNA: TGCGCCAGCAGCCAACGGACAGGGTCTGGCTACACCTTC
size: NA; V: TRBV5-1; J: TRBJ1-1; D: NA; CDR3: CASSWLDTHSTEAFF; DNA: TGCGCCAGCAGCTGGTTGGACACGCACAGCACTGAAGCTTTCTTT
size: few; V: TRBV25-1; J: TRBJ2-1; D: NA; CDR3: CASSDNRYEQFF; DNA: TGTGCCAGCAGTGACAACCGGTATGAGCAGTTCTTC
size: NA; V: TRBV19; J: TRBJ1-6; D: NA; CDR3: CASGSGDDFSPLHF; DNA: TGTGCCAGTGGGTCCGGGGACGACTTTTCACCCCTCCACTTT
size: many; V: TRBV12-3/TRBV12-4; J: TRBJ2-2; D: TRBD1; CDR3: CASSPGGANTGELFF; DNA: TGTGCCAGCAGCCCAGGGGGCGCGAACACCGGGGAGCTGTTTTTT
size: few; V: TRBV9; J: TRBJ2-3; D: NA; CDR3: CASSGLGEDTQYF; DNA: TGTGCCAGCAGCGGACTAGGGGAGGATACGCAGTATTTT
size: few; V: TRBV4-1; J: TRBJ2-2; D: TRBD1; CDR3: CASSQGQGQTGELFF; DNA: TGCGCCAGCAGCCAAGGACAGGGGCAGACCGGGGAGCTGTTTTTT
size: few; V: TRBV20-1; J: TRBJ1-5; D: TRBD1; CDR3: CSARRDRGGQPQHF; DNA: TGCAGTGCTAGAAGGGACAGGGGCGGCCAGCCCCAGCATTTT
size: few; V: TRBV7-2; J: TRBJ1-6; D: TRBD1; CDR3: CASSTTGAPSPLHF; DNA: TGTGCCAGCAGCACGACAGGGGCCCCCTCACCCCTCCACTTT
size: many; V: TRBV27; J: TRBJ2-3; D: NA; CDR3: CASSPEWGTDTQYF; DNA: TGTGCCAGCAGCCCCGAATGGGGCACAGATACGCAGTATTTT
size: NA; V: TRBV7-2; J: TRBJ2-7; D: TRBD1; CDR3: CASSLGTGKGYEQYF; DNA: TGTGCCAGCAGCTTGGGGACAGGGAAAGGTTACGAGCAGTACTTC
size: few; V: TRBV4-3; J: TRBJ2-3; D: NA; CDR3: CASSQGPRDTQYF; DNA: TGCGCCAGCAGCCAGGGGCCGAGGGATACGCAGTATTTT
size: once; V: TRBV18; J: TRBJ1-1; D: NA; CDR3: CASSPRAGVVEAFF; DNA: TGTGCCAGCTCACCCCGGGCAGGGGTGGTTGAAGCTTTCTTT
size: NA; V: TRBV5-1; J: TRBJ2-2; D: NA; CDR3: CASRWTYSNTGELFF; DNA: TGCGCCAGCAGATGGACGTACTCGAACACCGGGGAGCTGTTTTTT
size: NA; V: TRBV7-2; J: TRBJ2-2; D: NA; CDR3: CASSPHVSGELFF; DNA: TGTGCCAGCAGCCCCCATGTGTCCGGGGAGCTGTTTTTT
size: NA; V: TRBV4-1; J: TRBJ2-1; D: TRBD2; CDR3: CASSQGGGWFF; DNA: TGCGCCAGCAGCCAAGGGGGGGGTTGGTTCTTC